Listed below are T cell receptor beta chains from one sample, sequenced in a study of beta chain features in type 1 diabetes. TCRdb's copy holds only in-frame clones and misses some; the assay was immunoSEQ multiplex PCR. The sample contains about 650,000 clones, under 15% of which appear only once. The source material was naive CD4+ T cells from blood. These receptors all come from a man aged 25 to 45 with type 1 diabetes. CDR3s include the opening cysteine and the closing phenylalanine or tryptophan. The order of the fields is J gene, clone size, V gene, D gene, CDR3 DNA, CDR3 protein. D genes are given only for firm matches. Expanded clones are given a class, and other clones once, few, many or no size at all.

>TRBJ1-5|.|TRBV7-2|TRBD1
TGTGCCAGCAGCGGACAGGGGTCTTATCAGCCCCAGCATTTT
CASSGQGSYQPQHF
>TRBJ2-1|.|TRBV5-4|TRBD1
TGTGCCAGCAGATTTGATCTGGGACAGGGGGCGAATGAGCAGTTCTTC
CASRFDLGQGANEQFF
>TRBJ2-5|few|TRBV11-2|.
TGTGCCAGCACCGGACCTATCCAAGAGACCCAGTACTTC
CASTGPIQETQYF
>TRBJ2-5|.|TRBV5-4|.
TGTGCCAGCAGCTCGTACCAAGAGACCCAGTACTTC
CASSSYQETQYF
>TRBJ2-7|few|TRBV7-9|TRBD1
TGTGCCAGCAGCTTGAATACAGGGGGTGTTTTGGAAGAGCAGTACTTC
CASSLNTGGVLEEQYF
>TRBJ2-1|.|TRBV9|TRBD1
TGTGCCAGCAGGGCCGGGACAGGGAACTACAATGAGCAGTTCTTC
CASRAGTGNYNEQFF
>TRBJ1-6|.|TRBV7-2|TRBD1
TGTGCCAGCAGCCTCAGGGGGGTCTCACCCCTCCACTTT
CASSLRGVSPLHF
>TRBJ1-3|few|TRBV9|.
TGTGCCAGCAGCGTAGAGGGGATCTCTGGAAACACCATATATTTT
CASSVEGISGNTIYF
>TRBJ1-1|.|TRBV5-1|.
TGCGCCAGCAGTAGGGACACGCCGCTCGAAGCTTTCTTT
CASSRDTPLEAFF
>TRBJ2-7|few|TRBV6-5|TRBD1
TGTGCCAGCAGTTCGACAGGGCTATCCTACGAGCAGTACTTC
CASSSTGLSYEQYF
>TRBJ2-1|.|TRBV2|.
TGTGCCAGCACCCCATCTGGCAGCCCAAGAATGAATGAGCAGTTCTTC
CASTPSGSPRMNEQFF
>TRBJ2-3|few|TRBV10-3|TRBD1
TGTGCCATCACCGAGGGGGCCCGGGATACGCAGTATTTT
CAITEGARDTQYF
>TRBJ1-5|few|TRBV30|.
TGTGCCTGGAGTGTACGGGGGATTCAGCCCCAGCATTTT
CAWSVRGIQPQHF
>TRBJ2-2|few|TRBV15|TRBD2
TGTGCCACCAGCAGAGATCGGGTAGCGGGCGGGGAGCTGTTTTTT
CATSRDRVAGGELFF
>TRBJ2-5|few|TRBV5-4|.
TGTGCCAGCAGCTCACCGGGACGCCTTCAAGAGACCCAGTACTTC
CASSSPGRLQETQYF
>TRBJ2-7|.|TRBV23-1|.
TGCGCCAGCAGTCGGAGGACGGCGTCCTACGAGCAGTACTTC
CASSRRTASYEQYF
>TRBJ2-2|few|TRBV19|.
TGTGCCAGTAGGCTAAGGGTAACCGGGGAGCTGTTTTTT
CASRLRVTGELFF
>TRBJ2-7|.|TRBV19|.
TGTGCCAGTAGTATCGGCAGGCCTACCTCCTACGAGCAGTACTTC
CASSIGRPTSYEQYF
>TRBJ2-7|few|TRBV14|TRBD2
TGTGCCAGCAGCCAAGGCCAGCGGGGCTACGAGCAGTACTTC
CASSQGQRGYEQYF
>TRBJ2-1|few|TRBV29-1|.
TGCAGCGTCCAAAGCTCCTACAATGAGCAGTTCTTC
CSVQSSYNEQFF
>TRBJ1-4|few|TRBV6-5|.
TGTGCCAGCAGCCCCTCGCCCAACCGTGAAAAACTGTTTTTT
CASSPSPNREKLFF
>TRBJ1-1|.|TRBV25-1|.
TGTGCCAGCAGTGCGACGGTGAACACTGAAGCTTTCTTT
CASSATVNTEAFF